The 24 T cell receptor beta chains reported below all come from one sample, sequenced in a study of Ad26.COV2.S vaccination and SARS-CoV-2 variants. TCRdb's table, derived via immunoSEQ multiplex PCR, lists solely in-frame clones and lacks some. The sample shows fewer than 800,000 clones, 80% to 90% of them seen only once. Treatment indicated: roughly 18 received Ad26.COV2.S at low or high dose, single or two shots; about 5 received placebo; per-sample allocation not given. Sample collection was performed on day 63 after the first vaccine or placebo injection. This material consisted of peripheral blood, taken in a trial of Ad26.COV2.S vaccine versus placebo. The receptor source for this set is a person between 18 and 65 years old who received the Ad26.COV2.S COVID-19 vaccine or a placebo.

This rearrangement joins TRBV4-2 to TRBJ1-2, with TRBD1 identical over 7 bases. There are 15 residues in the CDR3. V was pared by 0 bases and J by 4 bases, with 5 bases of the junction left unmatched. Germline lookup yields CDR1 LGHNA and CDR2 YNFKEQ. The CDR3 reads CASSQETGQIYGYTF. The CDR3 DNA is TGTGCCAGCAGCCAAGAAACGGGACAGATCTATGGCTACACCTTC.

The genes are TRBV27 and TRBJ1-6, with no clear D. V lost 5 bases to trimming and J lost 4 bases, with 18 bases between them. This CDR3 has 17 amino acids. The germline V gene encodes CDR1 MNHEY and CDR2 SMNVEV (reference sequence). The CDR3, as DNA: TGTGCCAGCAGTCTACAAAATCAACTCTTTTATAATTCACCCCTCCACTTT. This gives the protein CASSLQNQLFYNSPLHF.

The rearrangement joins TRBV7-8 to TRBJ1-2; no clear D gene. Germline V lookup: CDR1 SGHVS, CDR2 FQNEAQ. V was shortened by 4 bases and J by 5 bases, with 14 bases between the two germline ends. The CDR3 loop spans 14 amino acids. The DNA for the CDR3 is TGTGCCAGCAGCTCGAGAAGGCTGGGGTATGGCTACACCTTC. Amino acids: CASSSRRLGYGYTF.

The table lists this clone with a count of one. The chain employs TRBV27 and TRBJ2-5, with 7 bases identical to TRBD1. The CDR3 consists of 15 residues. In germline, CDR1 is MNHEY, CDR2 SMNVEV (reference sequence). V lost 4 bases to trimming and J lost 4 bases; unmatched junction nucleotides: 9. The CDR3 spells CASSSEGARGETQYF. In nucleotides, the CDR3 is TGTGCCAGCAGTTCAGAGGGGGCGCGTGGAGAGACCCAGTACTTC.

The rearrangement uses TRBV9 and TRBJ2-3, with TRBD2 identical over 11 bases. J gave up 3 bases and V 0 bases, and 12 bases lay outside the gene matches. CDR1 SGDLS and CDR2 YYNGEE come from the germline V gene. The CDR3 has 19 residues. The CDR3 DNA is TGTGCCAGCAGCGTAGTTTCCTGGGTAGCGGGAGGGAAAACAGATACGCAGTATTTT. Residues: CASSVVSWVAGGKTDTQYF. Together with reference TRBV9 and TRBJ2-3, the CDR3 gives the full variable domain: DSGVTQTPKHLITATGQRVTLRCSPRSGDLSVYWYQQSLDQGLQFLIQYYNGEERAKGNILERFSAQQFPDLHSELNLSSLELGDSALYFCASSVVSWVAGGKTDTQYFGPGTRLTVL.

The genes are TRBV5-1 and TRBJ2-5; the D gene is possibly TRBD1 (5 bases). The CDR3 covers 16 residues. The germline V and J ends were trimmed by 5 bases and 2 bases, with 19 bases remaining between them. CDR1 SGHRS and CDR2 YFSETQ come from the germline V gene. The chain's CDR3 is CASRSGSLGTQETQYF. CDR3 DNA: TGCGCCAGCAGATCAGGGTCCTTGGGCACACAAGAGACCCAGTACTTC. The variable domain in full, with the rest retrieved from reference TRBV5-1 and TRBJ2-5, is KAGVTQTPRYLIKTRGQQVTLSCSPISGHRSVSWYQQTPGQGLQFLFEYFSETQRNKGNFPGRFSGRQFSNSRSEMNVSTLELGDSALYLCASRSGSLGTQETQYFGPGTRLLVL.

The rearrangement uses TRBV10-2 and TRBJ2-5; D is undetermined. The germline CDR1 and CDR2 sequences are WSHSY and SAAADI. V was clipped by 2 bases and J by 5 bases, with 6 bases between them. The CDR3 consists of 12 residues. Here the CDR3 reads CASSETPETQYF. CDR3 bases: TGCGCCAGCAGTGAGACCCCGGAGACCCAGTACTTC.

The rearrangement uses TRBV24-1 and TRBJ2-2; D is ambiguous. V shed 4 bases and J shed 5 bases, with 10 bases lying between them. Germline loops: CDR1 KGHDR, CDR2 SFDVKD. This CDR3 is 14 amino acids long. Here the CDR3 DNA reads TGTGCCACCAGTGAATCGGACCGGACCGGGGAGCTGTTTTTT. Translating it yields CATSESDRTGELFF.

The chain couples TRBV5-4 to TRBJ2-3, with 7 bases aligning to TRBD1. Trimming cost V 4 bases and J 2 bases; bases outside gene matches: 4. CDR1 is SGHNT and CDR2 is YYREEE in the germline V gene (reference sequence). The CDR3 is 14 residues long. The CDR3 spells CASSRQGPTDTQYF. The CDR3, as DNA: TGTGCCAGCAGCAGACAGGGACCCACAGATACGCAGTATTTT.

This chain joins TRBV30 and TRBJ1-6; the D is unclear. This CDR3 contains 11 residues. V was clipped by 0 bases and J by 10 bases, with 4 bases between them. Germline CDR1 is GTSNPN and CDR2 is SVGIG (reference sequence). The CDR3 nucleotides read TGTGCCTGGAGTGTTAGGTCACCCCTCCACTTT. Its protein product is CAWSVRSPLHF.

The CDR3 protein is CASSQVSGVNTDTQYF. CDR3 nucleotide sequence: TGTGCCAGCAGCCAAGTCTCAGGGGTTAACACAGATACGCAGTATTTT. The V and J genes are TRBV3-1 (or the pseudogene TRBV3-2) and TRBJ2-3; D is possibly TRBD1 (6 bases). The V and J ends lost 1 base and 2 bases respectively, with 13 bases between them. The germline CDR1 and CDR2 sequences are LGHDT and YNNKEL (reference sequence). CDR3 size: 16 residues.

The chain uses TRBV18 and TRBJ2-7; 10 bases are a match to TRBD2. In germline, CDR1 is KGHSH, CDR2 LQKENI. The CDR3 contains 18 residues. With V trimmed by 2 bases and J by 2 bases, 12 bases remained unmatched. CDR3 in amino acids: CASSPGGASGRTPYEQYF. The CDR3 DNA is TGTGCCAGCTCACCAGGGGGGGCTAGCGGGAGAACTCCCTACGAGCAGTACTTC.

This chain links TRBV27 with TRBJ2-7, with TRBD1 matching 11 bases. After removal of 5 bases from V and 5 bases from J, the junction contained 8 bases not matched to a gene. The length of the CDR3 is 15 residues. Germline assignment: CDR1 MNHEY and CDR2 SMNVEV (reference sequence). The CDR3 spells CASSLYGTGGDEQYF. DNA for the CDR3: TGTGCCAGCAGTCTTTATGGGACAGGGGGGGACGAGCAGTACTTC.

The chain uses TRBV5-1 and TRBJ2-1; D might be TRBD2 (5 bases). Per the germline V gene, CDR1 is SGHRS and CDR2 is YFSETQ. The V gene lost 2 bases and the J gene lost 0 bases, with 9 bases spanning the gap. CDR3 length: 15 residues. CDR3 coding DNA: TGCGCCAGCAGCTTTCGGGATAGCTCCTACAATGAGCAGTTCTTC. It is translated as CASSFRDSSYNEQFF.

The chain couples TRBV27 to TRBJ2-7; TRBD1 matches at 9 bases. J was trimmed by 6 bases and V by 5 bases; bases with no gene match: 8. The CDR3 is 14 residues long. CDR1 is MNHEY and CDR2 is SMNVEV in the germline V gene (reference sequence). CDR3 nucleotide sequence: TGTGCCAGCAGTCTCAGAACAGGGGGCCCCGAGCAGTACTTC. Protein product: CASSLRTGGPEQYF.

The chain combines TRBV6-4 with TRBJ1-6; no firm D call. From germline, CDR1 is MRHNA and CDR2 SNTAGT. The CDR3 has 13 residues. The V end lost 3 bases, the J end lost 10 bases, and 10 bases lay between the germline ends. CDR3 DNA: TGTGCCAGCAGTGAGGTAGAAATGTCACCCCTCCACTTT. It translates to CASSEVEMSPLHF.

There are a few counts of this clone. The chain carries TRBV10-3 and TRBJ1-5; 8 bases are shared with TRBD1. CDR1 is ENHRY and CDR2 is SYGVKD in the germline V gene. The CDR3 contains 15 residues. V gave up 6 bases and J gave up 3 bases; unmatched junction bases: 7. Here the CDR3 DNA reads TGTGCCATCAGCGGGACAGGCGATAACAATCAGCCCCAGCATTTT. It specifies CAISGTGDNNQPQHF.

The gene calls are TRBV6-6 and TRBJ2-3; 10 bases align to TRBD2. V was pared by 7 bases and J by 3 bases, with 4 bases of the junction left unmatched. There are 14 residues in the CDR3. Per the germline V gene, CDR1 is MNHNY and CDR2 is SVGAGI (reference sequence). In nucleotides, the CDR3 is TGTGCCAGCATGGCTAGCGGGAGAACAGATACGCAGTATTTT. Protein sequence: CASMASGRTDTQYF.

Regarding this clone: The same CDR3 arises from other DNA sequences in this sample as well. CDR3 loop: CASSLTANTEAFF. The CDR3 DNA reads TGTGCCAGCAGTCTTACAGCGAACACTGAAGCTTTCTTT. This sequence joins TRBV6-5 and TRBJ1-1; D ambiguous. V was clipped by 5 bases and J by 1 base, with 8 bases between them. CDR3 size: 13 residues. Germline V gene lookup returns CDR1 MNHEY and CDR2 SVGAGI.

In this sample, this clone turned up a few times. The chain is built from TRBV2 and TRBJ1-1; perhaps TRBD1 as D (5 bases). V was cut by 3 bases and J by 6 bases, with 17 bases left in between. Germline lookup yields CDR1 SNHLY and CDR2 FYNNEI. The CDR3 is 15 amino acids. CDR3 sequence: CASSDRALWYAEAFF. The CDR3 nucleotides are TGTGCCAGCAGTGACAGGGCACTCTGGTACGCTGAAGCTTTCTTT.

The chain couples TRBV14 to TRBJ2-5; D call uncertain. The CDR3 loop spans 13 amino acids. The germline CDR1 and CDR2 sequences are SGHDN and FVKESK. V lost 1 base and J 6 bases, leaving 9 bases between the germline ends. The CDR3 region is CASSQGVTKTQYF. In DNA form, the CDR3 reads TGTGCCAGCAGCCAAGGGGTCACGAAGACCCAGTACTTC. Variable domain in full (rest from reference TRBV14 and TRBJ2-5): EAGVTQFPSHSVIEKGQTVTLRCDPISGHDNLYWYRRVMGKEIKFLLHFVKESKQDESGMPNNRFLAERTGGTYSTLKVQPAELEDSGVYFCASSQGVTKTQYFGPGTRLLVL.

Points on this clone: The same CDR3 arises from other DNA sequences in this sample as well. This rearrangement joins TRBV30 to TRBJ1-4; D unresolved. Germline assignment: CDR1 GTSNPN and CDR2 SVGIG (reference sequence). With 5 bases removed from V and 8 bases from J, the gap between germline ends came to 6 bases. The CDR3 sequence is 10 residues long. CDR3 sequence (DNA): TGTGCCTGGGGGCGGGAAAAACTGTTTTTT. It is translated as CAWGREKLFF.

V is TRBV5-1 and J is TRBJ1-1, with a tentative D call TRBD1 (6 bases). This CDR3 spans 13 amino acids. V was trimmed by 4 bases and J by 3 bases, leaving 10 bases between them. Germline lookup yields CDR1 SGHRS and CDR2 YFSETQ. CDR3 sequence reads: CASSEDSHTEAFF. The CDR3 DNA reads as TGCGCCAGCAGCGAGGACAGTCACACTGAAGCTTTCTTT.

CDR3 sequence: CASSFDRGQGETQYF. CDR3 in DNA: TGTGCCAGCAGCTTCGACAGGGGGCAGGGAGAGACCCAGTACTTC. J is TRBJ2-5 and V is TRBV7-2; 10 nucleotides line up with TRBD1. This CDR3 is 15 amino acids long. V gave up 3 bases and J gave up 4 bases; unmatched junction bases: 5. The germline V gene encodes CDR1 SGHTA and CDR2 FQGNSA.